These 4 T cell receptor beta chains originate from one sample sequenced in a study of PD-1 blockade in classical Hodgkin lymphoma. Autologous stem cell transplantation was followed by relapse in every patient, and brentuximab vedotin exposure varied. TCRdb's table, derived via immunoSEQ multiplex PCR, lists solely in-frame clones and lacks some. Here the sample spans some 25,000 clones, around 82% being singletons. The sequenced sample was peripheral blood mononuclear cells (PBMCs), obtained before the second cycle of nivolumab. The receptor set was obtained from a human donor with classical Hodgkin lymphoma.

The chain uses TRBV27 and TRBJ2-2, with 7 bases identical to TRBD2. This CDR3 contains 13 residues. V lost 7 bases and J lost 4; bases outside the gene matches: 3. Per germline, CDR1 MNHEY and CDR2 SMNVEV (reference sequence). In DNA form, the CDR3 reads TGTGCCAGCAAGGGGAGGGGCACCGGGGAGCTGTTTTTT. It yields the protein CASKGRGTGELFF.

This clone turned up a few times. The chain has TRBV28 and TRBJ2-7, with 10 bases aligning to TRBD1. The CDR3 runs 14 residues. Germline loops: CDR1 MDHEN, CDR2 SYDVKM. The DNA of the CDR3 is TGTGCTAGCGGAGCGGGACAGGGGACCTACGAGCAGTACTTC. Its translation is CASGAGQGTYEQYF. The full variable domain, rest sourced from reference TRBV28 and TRBJ2-7, is DVKVTQSSRYLVKRTGEKVFLECVQDMDHENMFWYRQDPGLGLRLIYFSYDVKMKEKGDIPEGYSVSREKKERFSLILESASTNQTSMYLCASGAGQGTYEQYFGPGTRLTVT.

This sequence joins TRBV30 and TRBJ1-2; D might be TRBD1 (5 bases). Germline-derived CDR1 and CDR2 are GTSNPN and SVGIG (reference sequence). The CDR3 loop spans 12 amino acids. The CDR3 DNA follows: TGTGGGGCGGGACGGCAAAAGGGTGGCTACACCTTC. This codes for CGAGRQKGGYTF. The full variable domain, in which reference TRBV30 and TRBJ1-2 provide the parts outside the CDR3, is SQTIHQWPATLVQPVGSPLSLECTVEGTSNPNLYWYRQAAGRGLQLLFYSVGIGQISSEVPQNLSASRPQDRQFILSSKKLLLSDSGFYLCGAGRQKGGYTFGSGTRLTVV.

This clone was detected only a few times. The chain couples TRBV12-5 to TRBJ1-5; no reliable D call. The germline V gene encodes CDR1 LGHNT and CDR2 FRNRAP. The CDR3 has 15 amino acids. Trimming took off 0 bases at V and 3 bases at J, with 9 bases between the two ends. CDR3 loop: CASGLVLPPNQPQHF. The CDR3, as DNA: TGTGCTAGTGGTTTGGTACTTCCCCCCAATCAGCCCCAGCATTTT.